The T cell receptor (beta chain) described here comes from a study of spatial heterogeneity in lung cancer. The overall study: The study consistently detected more beta-chain than alpha-chain sequences.

The CDR3 has 12 residues. Germline CDR1 MNHEY, CDR2 SVGEGT. Deletions cut 4 bases from V and 4 bases from J, with 8 bases between. As to this clonotype: Its matching antigen is unknown.

Study-wide points: Ubiquitous expanded tumor TCRs were seen in blood more at resection than at follow-up.

Described time point: sample taken at primary tumor resection. Frozen PBMC, nontumor lung or tumor provided whole RNA, which was sequenced unsorted. The donors were approximately 65 patients with non-small cell lung cancer that was early-stage and untreated. Every cDNA TCR molecule received its own unique molecular identifier. TCRdb analysed the 5' RACE reads with MiXCR anew, one entry per CDR3 protein. The data show some 100,000 distinct CDR3 sequences, under 9% seen once. The receptor comes from a male donor with early-stage non-small cell lung cancer. J is TRBJ2-7 and V is TRBV6-2 or TRBV6-3; D ambiguous. Sequenced here: PBMCs, sampled at surgery. The CDR3 nucleotides read TGTGCCAGCAGTTCAGACGTTTACGAGCAGTACTTC. Its translation is CASSSDVYEQYF.